This entry concerns a single TCR beta chain. These data belong to a study of blood T cell repertoires in COVID-19. Generated by immunoSEQ multiplex PCR, the TCRdb table keeps only in-frame clones and is missing some. The sample has some 200,000 clones, 85% seen once; the top ten hold approximately 0.9%. The Seattle patients joined while their infection was active and were tracked longitudinally afterward. Germline assignment: CDR1 LNHDA and CDR2 SQIVND (reference sequence). V lost 9 bases to trimming and J lost 4 bases, with 12 bases between them. This CDR3 spans 13 amino acids. This receptor was obtained from a man aged 60 to 75 with COVID-19, enrolled during active disease. The specimen sequenced was peripheral blood. The rearrangement links TRBV19 to TRBJ2-2; possibly TRBD1 for D (6 bases). The chain's CDR3 is CASTGTPTGELFF. The CDR3, as DNA: TGTGCCAGCACAGGGACGCCCACCGGGGAGCTGTTTTTT.